Sequencing of this T cell receptor (beta chain) was carried out in a study of identical twins. Whole-study results and caveats: Models came in too low on out-of-frame TCR alpha sharing in monozygotic twins. Zero-insertion results could be subject to partial confounding by invariant MAIT and iNKT cells. Twins shared beta out-of-frame sequences in excess, but this excess was weaker.

Of note for this clonotype: Its antigen remains unknown.

Template switching created a universal primer site, and the cDNA included unique molecular identifiers. TCRdb analysed the 5' RACE reads with MiXCR anew, one entry per CDR3 protein. The sample records 150,000 or so distinct CDR3 sequences, roughly 3.5% being singletons. Germline loops: CDR1 GTSNPN, CDR2 SVGIG (reference sequence). This CDR3 spans 17 amino acids. Trimming took 1 base from V and 5 from J, leaving 23 bases between them. This clonotype was sampled from a man aged 18 to 30 in good health. The genes are TRBV30 and TRBJ1-1; D possibly corresponds to TRBD1 (6 bases). What was sequenced was memory T cells sorted from blood. The CDR3, as DNA: TGTGCCTGGAGTGCCTCCGGACAGTTCAGGGCGGGGACTGAAGCTTTCTTT. It translates to CAWSASGQFRAGTEAFF.